The TCR beta chain under discussion was sequenced for a study of blood T cells in healthy people across ages. Study-wide context: Through template switching, about one barcoded beta molecule was captured per two T cells, as measured in model experiments.

Through a sample-barcoded 5' primer and a J-beta primer mix, a second PCR was run for 7 to 11 cycles. TCRdb itself ran the 5' RACE reads through MiXCR, one entry per CDR3 protein. The top ten clones hold over 2% of a sample with roughly 1,800,000 distinct CDR3 sequences, roughly 49% of them seen once. The amount of total RNA extracted per sample was at least 5.5 micrograms. This CDR3 is built from 17 residues. Per germline, CDR1 MNHEY and CDR2 SMNVEV (reference sequence). With 2 bases clipped from V and 0 bases from J, the junction kept 7 bases outside the gene matches. The rearrangement joins TRBV27 to TRBJ2-1, with TRBD1 identical over 7 bases. This sequence was found in a woman aged 35 to 49 in good health. The specimen was blood. CDR3 in amino acids: CASSLDYRGHSYNEQFF. CDR3 nucleotides: TGTGCCAGCAGTTTAGATTATAGGGGGCACTCCTACAATGAGCAGTTCTTC.